This section outlines one TCR beta chain sequence together with its context. This sample is drawn from a study of technical replicates of blood from several donors. The repertoire was sequenced with immunoSEQ multiplex PCR; TCRdb's copy has only in-frame clones and lacks some. The top ten clones hold over 10% of a sample with roughly 14,000 clones, over 80% of them seen once. This TCR derives from a human donor in good health. The sequencing input was PBMCs.

The CDR3 DNA sequence: TGCGCCAGCAGCCTAGGGGTTTTGAATGAGCAGTTCTTC. Encoded protein: CASSLGVLNEQFF. The chain uses TRBV4-1 and TRBJ2-1; possible D gene TRBD1, 5 bases. CDR1 and CDR2 from the germline V gene are MGHRA and YSYEKL. The germline V and J ends were trimmed by 4 bases and 7 bases, with 11 bases remaining between them. The CDR3 is 13 residues long.